This T cell receptor (beta chain) stems from a study of shared clonotypes between healthy human individuals. Whole-study context: Three CD4 naive, three CD4 memory, two CD8 naive and one CD8 memory plate were used per donor. Study findings and constraints: Among non-shared clonotypes, generation probabilities were lower than among those shared by all four donors.

The germline CDR1 and CDR2 sequences are SGDLS and YYNGEE. The ends lost 3 bases at V and 8 bases at J; junction bases unmatched: 8. This CDR3 has 14 residues. Points on this clone: Antigen: not known.

An even split of each subset's genomic DNA across several immunoSEQ plates was performed. The protocol was immunoSEQ multiplex PCR, while the TCRdb copy is restricted to in-frame clones and leaves out a portion. Of 2 million to 3 million clones listed, roughly 93% were seen once; the top ten hold around 0.37%. The sequence was collected from a man aged 18 to 29 in good health. Some clones in this sample may be carry-over from other donors' samples. The chain employs TRBV9 and TRBJ2-1, with 7 bases that match TRBD1. Sequencing was performed on naive CD4+ T cells from PBMCs. Subset reported: CD45RA+ positively selected. In nucleotides, the CDR3 is TGTGCCAGCAGCGCTTCGCCCCAGGGGGATGAGCAGTTCTTC. Its translation: CASSASPQGDEQFF.